This TCR beta chain was captured by sequencing in a study of radiotherapy plus CTLA-4 blockade in lung cancer. TCRdb keeps only in-frame clones here, not all; method: immunoSEQ multiplex PCR. Seen here are approximately 77,000 clones, about four fifths observed once, and the top ten hold 22%. CDR3 size: 8 residues. Trimming shortened V by 11 bases and J by 7 bases, and 6 bases separated the two germline ends. CDR1 and CDR2 (germline): LNHDA, SQIVND (reference sequence). The sequencing here drew on peripheral blood, taken from a patient treated with radiotherapy plus ipilimumab. The clonotype comes from a human donor with non-small cell lung cancer whose response to radiotherapy plus ipilimumab could not be evaluated. Some clones in this sample may be carry-over from other donors' samples. The chain joins TRBV19 to TRBJ2-7; D remains unclear. The CDR3 is CAQEEQYF. The CDR3 DNA sequence: TGTGCCCAGGAAGAGCAGTACTTC.